Below are 21 T cell receptor beta chains sequenced from a single sample in a study of early stage breast cancer tumors. TCRdb's table, derived via immunoSEQ multiplex PCR, lists solely in-frame clones and lacks some. Here the sample spans 27,000 or so clones, approximately 85% being singletons. The sample comprised blood. The receptors were gathered from a person aged 45 to 59 with breast cancer.

V usage is TRBV18 and J usage is TRBJ2-6; no clear D gene. This CDR3 region has 13 residues. Germline V gives CDR1 KGHSH, CDR2 LQKENI. Trimming removed 6 bases at V and 0 bases at J, with 3 bases between. The CDR3 region has the DNA TGTGCCAGCTCCGCCTCTGGGGCCAACGTCCTGACTTTC. Translation: CASSASGANVLTF. Drawing the rest from reference TRBV18 and TRBJ2-6, the complete variable domain is NAGVMQNPRHLVRRRGQEARLRCSPMKGHSHVYWYRQLPEEGLKFMVYLQKENIIDESGMPKERFSAEFPKEGPSILRIQQVVRGDSAAYFCASSASGANVLTFGAGSRLTVL.

The chain links TRBV5-4 to TRBJ2-1; 8 bases are shared with TRBD1. Germline CDR1 SGHNT, CDR2 YYREEE (reference sequence). The CDR3 extends over 14 amino acids. The V and J ends lost 3 bases and 8 bases, in that order; junction bases with no gene match: 7. CDR3 sequence reads: CASSYGQGSYEQFF. The DNA of the CDR3 is TGTGCCAGCAGCTACGGACAGGGAAGCTATGAGCAGTTCTTC.

The chain has TRBV28 and TRBJ1-3; 7 bases are a match to TRBD1. The junction had 8 bases not matched to a gene; V was cut back by 3 bases and J by 9 bases. Germline V CDR1 and CDR2: MDHEN, SYDVKM. CDR3 length equals 14 residues. Written as DNA, the CDR3 is TGTGCCAGCAGTTTCGACAGGGTCGGAGTCACCATATATTTT. Its translation is CASSFDRVGVTIYF.

The chain carries TRBV19 and TRBJ1-5, with a possible D match to TRBD1 (5 bases). The CDR3 covers 15 residues. Germline lookup yields CDR1 LNHDA and CDR2 SQIVND (reference sequence). Trimming shortened V by 5 bases and J by 1 base, and 12 bases separated the two germline ends. The CDR3 is CASSSRQISNQPQHF. As DNA, the CDR3 is TGTGCCAGTAGTTCCCGACAGATAAGCAATCAGCCCCAGCATTTT.

V gene TRBV7-2 combines with J gene TRBJ2-7, with D tentatively TRBD2 (6 bases). The CDR3 is 14 residues long. CDR1 SGHTA and CDR2 FQGNSA come from the germline V gene. Trimming took off 1 base at V and 3 bases at J, with 10 bases between the two ends. Here the CDR3 DNA reads TGTGCCAGCAGCTTAGAGCGGGTGAACTACGAGCAGTACTTC. Amino acid sequence: CASSLERVNYEQYF. Filled out from reference TRBV7-2 and TRBJ2-7, the complete variable domain reads GAGVSQSPSNKVTEKGKDVELRCDPISGHTALYWYRQSLGQGLEFLIYFQGNSAPDKSGLPSDRFSAERTGGSVSTLTIQRTQQEDSAVYLCASSLERVNYEQYFGPGTRLTVT.

The chain couples TRBV5-6 to TRBJ2-7; D possibly corresponds to TRBD2 (5 bases). V was pared by 2 bases and J by 3 bases, with 9 bases between. The CDR3 spans 13 residues. Germline V lookup: CDR1 SGHDT, CDR2 YYEEEE. Written as DNA, the CDR3 is TGTGCCAGCAGCTTTTCGGGGAGCTACGAGCAGTACTTC. Protein product: CASSFSGSYEQYF.

Note on this clone: At one end the junction does not follow the germline gene, possibly because of a read error. This rearrangement joins TRBV2 to TRBJ1-3, with unresolved D. The CDR3 contains 13 residues. Germline V gene sequence: CDR1 SNHLY, CDR2 FYNNEI. The CDR3 spells CVSSDRVLNTIYF. In nucleotides, the CDR3 is TGTGTCAGCAGTGACCGGGTGCTGAACACCATATATTTT.

The genes are TRBV11-2 and TRBJ2-7; the match to TRBD1 covers 7 bases. Germline V CDR1 and CDR2: SGHAT, FQNNGV. The V gene end was trimmed by 0 bases and the J gene end by 3 bases; junction bases not matched to a gene: 5. The CDR3 contains 15 residues. CDR3 in amino acids: CASSLERTGVYEQYF. DNA of the CDR3: TGTGCCAGCAGCTTAGAGAGGACAGGCGTCTACGAGCAGTACTTC.

This clone was seen once. The V and J genes are TRBV5-4 and TRBJ2-7, with 11 bases aligning to TRBD2. The CDR3 sequence is 14 residues long. Per the germline V gene, CDR1 is SGHNT and CDR2 is YYREEE (reference sequence). With V trimmed by 4 bases and J by 7 bases, 7 bases remained unmatched. The CDR3 region has the DNA TGTGCCAGCAGCCCATCTAGCGGGAGGTGGGAGCAGTACTTC. It is translated as CASSPSSGRWEQYF.

The CDR3 reads CASSSVPVGAGTGELFF. As DNA, the CDR3 is TGTGCCAGCAGCTCCGTTCCTGTGGGGGCCGGCACCGGGGAGCTGTTTTTT. This chain links TRBV5-6 with TRBJ2-2, with D possibly TRBD1 on 6 matching bases. Trimming left V 3 bases short and J 4 bases short, with 19 bases between. Germline V lookup: CDR1 SGHDT, CDR2 YYEEEE. The CDR3 contains 17 residues.

The rearrangement links TRBV19 to TRBJ2-5; D is ambiguous. Germline V gene data show CDR1 as LNHDA and CDR2 as SQIVND (reference sequence). V was clipped by 1 base and J by 0 bases, with 6 bases between them. The CDR3 contains 14 residues. The CDR3 nucleotides read TGTGCCAGTAGTATAGTTCTGTACCAAGAGACCCAGTACTTC. Translating gives CASSIVLYQETQYF.

J is TRBJ2-1 and V is TRBV18, with 8 bases identical to TRBD2. Unmatched junction bases numbered 8, after V lost 3 bases and J lost 4 bases. This CDR3 is 16 amino acids long. Per the germline V gene, CDR1 is KGHSH and CDR2 is LQKENI. The CDR3 sequence is CASSPASGGPYNEQFF. The DNA for the CDR3 is TGTGCCAGCTCACCCGCCAGCGGGGGACCATACAATGAGCAGTTCTTC.

The J gene is TRBJ2-4, the V gene TRBV9; 8 bases map to TRBD1. Per germline, CDR1 SGDLS and CDR2 YYNGEE. Trimming removed 0 bases from V and 4 bases from J; junction bases left unmatched: 9. The CDR3 is 17 amino acids. This chain's CDR3 is CASSVDPGGTGKNIQYF. CDR3 nucleotides: TGTGCCAGCAGCGTAGACCCTGGGGGGACAGGTAAAAACATTCAGTACTTC.

The chain has TRBV21-1 and TRBJ2-4; TRBD1 is the table's D call, not checked against the DNA. TRBV21-1 is designated a pseudogene. The CDR3 consists of 19 residues. CDR3 bases: TGTGCCAGCAGCACCCACCCAGGGCGGACACCCGTAGCCAAAAACATTCAGTACTTC. Translation: CASSTHPGRTPVAKNIQYF.

J is TRBJ2-2 and V is TRBV29-1; D perhaps matches TRBD1 (5 bases). Trimming stripped 4 bases from V and 7 bases from J, with 10 bases between. CDR1 and CDR2 from the germline V gene are SQVTM and ANQGSEA. The CDR3 is 12 amino acids. CDR3 residues: CSVGQGGGELFF. CDR3 nucleotides: TGCAGCGTTGGGCAGGGTGGCGGGGAGCTGTTTTTT.

This rearrangement joins TRBV2 to TRBJ1-4, with TRBD1 identical over 8 bases. V shed 9 bases and J 7 bases; nucleotides not matched to a gene: 7. CDR3 length: 13 amino acids. CDR1 SNHLY and CDR2 FYNNEI come from the germline V gene. In DNA form, the CDR3 reads TGTGCCAGTCTGACAGGGGAGGGTGAAAAACTGTTTTTT. Amino acids: CASLTGEGEKLFF.

This chain uses TRBV21-1 with TRBJ2-3. TRBV21-1 is described as a pseudogene. The CDR3 consists of 10 residues. The CDR3 here is CASIPDTQYF. CDR3 bases: TGTGCCAGCATCCCAGATACGCAGTATTTT.

V and J are TRBV7-2 and TRBJ1-5; TRBD1 matches 7 bases. Germline V lookup: CDR1 SGHTA, CDR2 FQGNSA. The CDR3 totals 13 residues. The trim removed 8 bases at V and 5 bases at J, leaving 6 bases unmatched. The CDR3 here is CASHSGGYQPQHF. CDR3 coding DNA: TGTGCCAGCCACTCAGGGGGGTATCAGCCCCAGCATTTT.

The J gene is TRBJ2-1, the V gene TRBV9, with 7 bases matching TRBD2. The CDR3 sequence is 15 residues long. Germline CDR1 SGDLS, CDR2 YYNGEE. J was trimmed by 2 bases and V by 0 bases; bases with no gene match: 2. CDR3 amino acids: CASSVAGLTYNEQFF. The CDR3 DNA reads TGTGCCAGCAGCGTAGCGGGACTAACCTACAATGAGCAGTTCTTC.

V is TRBV7-2 and J is TRBJ2-5; 8 bases map to TRBD2. This CDR3 region has 17 residues. Germline V gene sequence: CDR1 SGHTA, CDR2 FQGNSA. V lost 5 bases, J lost 2 bases, and 13 bases stayed unmatched. The CDR3 sequence: CASSTSRGGVNQETQYF. The CDR3 nucleotides read TGTGCCAGCAGCACCTCTCGGGGGGGAGTTAATCAAGAGACCCAGTACTTC.

The chain joins TRBV7-6 to TRBJ2-3; the match to TRBD2 covers 12 bases. This CDR3 is 16 amino acids long. With 1 base clipped from V and 1 base from J, the junction kept 0 bases outside the gene matches. CDR1 and CDR2 from the germline V gene are SGHVS and FNYEAQ. This CDR3 reads CASSLGLAGGTDTQYF. The CDR3 region has the DNA TGTGCCAGCAGCTTAGGACTAGCGGGGGGCACAGATACGCAGTATTTT.